This T cell receptor (beta chain) originates from a study of blood T cell repertoires in COVID-19 (dated by TCRdb to 2020 to 2021). Study-level background: Samples covering the acute and convalescent phases of COVID-19 were provided by collaborators in the United States, Italy and Spain. The material from the prospective study consisted of cDNA or gDNA derived from T cells, B-cell-depleted T cells, or PBMCs. Subjects who had been exposed to COVID-19, were actively infected with it, or had recovered from it provided the deeply sampled blood TCRbeta repertoires that made up the dataset. The repertoires were released in a freely available public database intended as a resource for research on the immune response to SARS-CoV-2. Samples came from the ongoing ImmuneRACE study (first 160 participants) plus 1,254 subjects from 6 global collaborators. A de-identified subject ID, COVID-19 status, age in years and sex were almost always included in the sample metadata. Where available, HLA class I and class II types were obtained from metadata supplied by the sample provider rather than from assay-based typing.

About this clone itself: Its antigen is unknown. Base qualities were left out, and no much larger clone turns up one base away.

Participants in the prospective study were aged roughly 18 to 90 years, lived in some 24 United States geographic areas, and enrolled through a virtual design. Cohort assignment in the prospective study relied on participant-reported clinical history from a screening survey and a study questionnaire. ImmuneRACE Cohort 3 recovered participants were defined by two consecutive negative NP/OP PCR tests, healthcare professional clearance, or symptom resolution. Each participant in the prospective study had whole blood, serum and a nasopharyngeal or oropharyngeal swab collected by mobile phlebotomists. Participants in the prospective study had the option to provide additional blood draws and questionnaires over a 2-month period. Blood samples from the prospective study were shipped frozen or at room temperature prior to DNA extraction. General conclusions and limits of the study: How much clinical and demographic metadata was included differed by source and by participant, and the metadata was provided uncurated.

V has 2 bases trimmed and J has 6 bases trimmed; junction bases matching no gene number 13. The CDR3 covers 18 residues, taking in both the cysteine and the phenylalanine. Only CDR3 DNA is held: 54 bases, read in frame from base 1. The germline V gene sets CDR1 to MGHRA and CDR2 to YSYEKL. TCRbeta CDR3 regions were amplified from genomic DNA using the immunoSEQ Assay, a bias-controlled multiplex PCR. On the authors' methods: Nucleated cell counts per sample were estimated from amplification of reference gene primers within the assay. Sequence reads were collapsed and filtered to measure the absolute abundance of every unique TCRbeta CDR3 rearrangement. Productive Simpson clonality was computed per sample as the square root of Simpson's diversity index over productive rearrangements. TCRdb provides this immuneACCESS table in a form limited to in-frame rearrangements. Some clones are lacking; in checked studies, under half of them reflect an unresolved V gene, and why the rest are absent is not known. From that table come the V and J calls and clone size; the DNA was used to work out D and trimming. For this sample the table gives approximately 200,000 clones, of which 85% were detected only once. The ten largest account for around 19% of the sample.

The source of this sequence is a man aged 40-55 years who had recovered from COVID-19. Sequenced material: PBMCs or T cells enriched from blood (not recorded which). In this chain, TRBV4-1 is recombined with TRBJ2-1; TRBD1 aligns with 10 central bases. The CDR3 is CASSQSPPPGQGLNEQFF. The DNA is as follows: TGCGCCAGCAGCCAATCCCCACCCCCGGGACAGGGGCTCAATGAGCAGTTCTTC.